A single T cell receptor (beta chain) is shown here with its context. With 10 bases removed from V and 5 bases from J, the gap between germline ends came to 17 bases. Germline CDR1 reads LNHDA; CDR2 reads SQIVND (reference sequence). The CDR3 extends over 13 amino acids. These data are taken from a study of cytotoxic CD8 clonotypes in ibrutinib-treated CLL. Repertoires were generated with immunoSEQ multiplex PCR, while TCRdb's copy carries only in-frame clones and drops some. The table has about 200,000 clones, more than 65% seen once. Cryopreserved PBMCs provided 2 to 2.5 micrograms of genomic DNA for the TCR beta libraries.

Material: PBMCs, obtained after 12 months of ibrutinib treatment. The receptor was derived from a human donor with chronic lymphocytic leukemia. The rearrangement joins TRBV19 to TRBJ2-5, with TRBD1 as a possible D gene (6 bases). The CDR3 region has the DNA TGTGCCACTACGGACAGCTCAGGGGAGACCCAGTACTTC. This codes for CATTDSSGETQYF.